This T cell receptor (beta chain) was identified in a study of cytomegalovirus exposure and HLA in healthy donors. In the PCR, 60 Vbeta and 13 Jbeta primers were used. The table came from immunoSEQ multiplex PCR; TCRdb's copy has only in-frame clones and leaves some out. There are 35,000 to 40,000 clones in the sample; 70% to 80% occur only once, and about 8% lies in the top ten. Study-level results: A later analysis appeared to link common viral pathogens to several of the most significant clusters. Researchers had no immune exposure information except CMV serostatus available. Certain indistinguishable V segments, among them TRBV6-2 and TRBV6-3, were excluded. Within an earlier analysis, most TCR beta V segments proved productive either about 87% or about 30% of the time.

As regards this clone: Its target is unknown.

Looked up from germline, CDR1 is MNHNS and CDR2 is SASEGT. The CDR3 extends over 14 amino acids. V lost 0 bases and J lost 8, with 10 bases in between. V is TRBV6-1 and J is TRBJ1-4; weak D call: TRBD1 (6 bases). The sequence derives from a woman in her 30s in good health and CMV-seropositive. Sequenced material: PBMCs. In DNA, the CDR3 is TGTGCCAGCAGTGAAGCACAGGGTAGCGAAAAACTGTTTTTT. This translates into CASSEAQGSEKLFF.